This T cell receptor (beta chain) was obtained from a study of T cells in Graves' hyperthyroidism and ophthalmopathy. TCR beta CDR3 regions were amplified from RNA transcripts. Using the HTBI primer set, a first-round RT-PCR was run on the TCR CDR3. MiXCR, applied by TCRdb to the multiplex PCR reads, yields one record per CDR3 protein. The table has a few hundred thousand distinct CDR3 sequences, roughly 16% seen once. The CDR3 runs 15 residues. Germline V gives CDR1 SGDLS, CDR2 YYNGEE. The V end was cut by 2 bases, the J end by 2 bases, with 11 bases between. This clonotype has only a few counts. The sequencing sample was made of blood. This TCR came from a middle-aged woman with Graves' ophthalmopathy. The chain links TRBV9 to TRBJ2-1; D perhaps matches TRBD2 (5 bases). The CDR3 DNA reads TGTGCCAGCAGCGTGAGGGTAACCACCTACAATGAGCAGTTCTTC. As protein: CASSVRVTTYNEQFF.